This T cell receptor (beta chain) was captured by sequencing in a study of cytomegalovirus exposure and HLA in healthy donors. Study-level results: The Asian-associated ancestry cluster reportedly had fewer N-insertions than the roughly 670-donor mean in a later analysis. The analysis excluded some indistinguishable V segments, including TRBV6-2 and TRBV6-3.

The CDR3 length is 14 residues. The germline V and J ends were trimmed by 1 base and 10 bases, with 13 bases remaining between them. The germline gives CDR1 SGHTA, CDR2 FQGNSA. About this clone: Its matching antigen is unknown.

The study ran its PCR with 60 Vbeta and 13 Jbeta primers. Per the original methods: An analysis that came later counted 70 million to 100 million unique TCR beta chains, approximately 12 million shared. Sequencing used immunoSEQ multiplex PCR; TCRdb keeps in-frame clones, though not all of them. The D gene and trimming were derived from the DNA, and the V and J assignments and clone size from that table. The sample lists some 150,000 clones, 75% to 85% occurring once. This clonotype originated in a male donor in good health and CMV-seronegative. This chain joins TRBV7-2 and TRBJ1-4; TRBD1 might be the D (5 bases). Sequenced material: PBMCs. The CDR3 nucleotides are TGTGCCAGCAGCTTAGTCGGGCAGGGTGGAAAACTGTTTTTT. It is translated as CASSLVGQGGKLFF.